This entry concerns a single T cell receptor beta chain. The CDR3 sequence is 13 residues long. V gave up 5 bases and J gave up 4 bases, with 11 bases separating them. Germline V gene lookup returns CDR1 LNHDA and CDR2 SQIVND (reference sequence). Sequencing used immunoSEQ multiplex PCR; TCRdb keeps in-frame clones, though not all of them. Of some 150,000 clones in the sample, roughly three quarters are singletons; the top ten hold 4.5% to 6%. The data derive from a study of cytotoxic CD8 clonotypes in ibrutinib-treated CLL. Study-wide context: Among patients, 24 responded partially and 2 completely; 14 then stayed remitted and around 12 progressed after median approximately 70 months.

Here the sequenced sample was PBMCs, taken after 24 months of ibrutinib treatment. The TCR sequence derives from a human donor with chronic lymphocytic leukemia. This rearrangement joins TRBV19 to TRBJ1-1; the D gene is possibly TRBD1 (5 bases). CDR3 DNA sequence: TGTGCCAGTAGTTGGGGTGGGGGCACTGAAGCTTTCTTT. Protein: CASSWGGGTEAFF.